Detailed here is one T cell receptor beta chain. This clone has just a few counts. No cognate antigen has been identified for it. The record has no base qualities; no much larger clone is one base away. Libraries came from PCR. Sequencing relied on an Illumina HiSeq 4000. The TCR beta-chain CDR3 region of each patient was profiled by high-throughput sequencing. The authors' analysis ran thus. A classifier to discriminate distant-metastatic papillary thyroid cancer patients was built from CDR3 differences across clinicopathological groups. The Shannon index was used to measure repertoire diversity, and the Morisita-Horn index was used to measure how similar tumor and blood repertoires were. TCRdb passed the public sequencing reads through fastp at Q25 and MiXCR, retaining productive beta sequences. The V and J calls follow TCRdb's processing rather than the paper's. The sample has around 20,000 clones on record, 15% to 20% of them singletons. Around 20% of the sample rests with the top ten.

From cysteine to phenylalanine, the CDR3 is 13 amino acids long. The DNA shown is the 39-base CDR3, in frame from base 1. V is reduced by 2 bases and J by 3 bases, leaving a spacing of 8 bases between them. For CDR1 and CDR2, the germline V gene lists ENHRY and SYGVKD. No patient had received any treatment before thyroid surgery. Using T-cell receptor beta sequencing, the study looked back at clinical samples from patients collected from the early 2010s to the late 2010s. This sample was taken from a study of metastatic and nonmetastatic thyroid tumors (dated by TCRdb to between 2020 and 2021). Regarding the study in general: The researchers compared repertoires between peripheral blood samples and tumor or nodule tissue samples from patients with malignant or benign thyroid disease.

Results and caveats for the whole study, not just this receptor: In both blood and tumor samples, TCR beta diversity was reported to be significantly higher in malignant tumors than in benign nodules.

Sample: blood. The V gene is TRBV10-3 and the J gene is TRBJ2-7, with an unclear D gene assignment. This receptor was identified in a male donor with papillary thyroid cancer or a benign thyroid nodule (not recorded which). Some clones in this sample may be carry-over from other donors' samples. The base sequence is TGTGCCATCAGTGAGGTGCAGAACTACGAGCAGTACTTC. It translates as CAISEVQNYEQYF.